This is a list of T cell receptor beta chains from one sample in a study of T-cell memory formation after mild COVID-19. TCRdb itself ran the 5' RACE reads through MiXCR, one entry per CDR3 protein. Found here are 430,000 or so distinct CDR3 sequences, 20% to 30% of them singletons; the top ten hold under 15%. The sample consisted of PBMCs or a T cell subset sorted from them (not recorded which). Source of these receptors: an adult woman who had mild COVID-19 (a few samples of this study predate the infection). Cell type and time point are not known. Both conserved end residues are part of each CDR3. Each record gives: clone size, V gene, J gene, D gene, CDR3 protein, CDR3 DNA. D genes are given only for firm matches. A clone size is listed for some rows: how often the clone was seen (once, few, many), or a class if it is expanded.

>few|TRBV3-1|TRBJ1-2|TRBD1
CASSKAGTGLIYGYTF
TGTGCCAGCAGCAAGGCCGGGACAGGCCTGATCTATGGCTACACCTTC
>-|TRBV6-2/TRBV6-3|TRBJ2-7|TRBD1
CASSRTGLSEQYF
TGTGCCAGCAGTCGGACAGGGCTCTCCGAGCAGTACTTC
>-|TRBV20-1|TRBJ2-7|TRBD2
CSARVSTGTRGYEQYF
TGCAGTGCTAGAGTTTCAACCGGGACTAGGGGCTACGAGCAGTACTTC
>-|TRBV5-1|TRBJ1-6|-
CASSPEAPTVRWSPLHF
TGCGCCAGCAGCCCGGAGGCGCCTACCGTCCGTTGGTCACCCCTCCACTTT
>-|TRBV5-1|TRBJ1-1|TRBD1
CASSAVDRLTTEAFF
TGCGCCAGCAGCGCCGTGGACAGGCTGACCACTGAAGCTTTCTTT
>-|TRBV24-1|TRBJ1-2|TRBD1
CATSDPSGTGAYGYTF
TGTGCCACCAGTGATCCCTCCGGGACAGGGGCCTATGGCTACACCTTC
>-|TRBV18|TRBJ2-7|TRBD1
CASSPIWDRGYDEQYF
TGTGCCAGCTCACCAATTTGGGACAGGGGTTACGACGAGCAGTACTTC
>-|TRBV7-6|TRBJ2-7|TRBD1
CASSLTGYSYEQYF
TGTGCCAGCAGCCTGACAGGGTACTCCTACGAGCAGTACTTC
>few|TRBV4-2|TRBJ2-3|-
CASSQDMAGSINTQYF
TGTGCCAGCAGCCAAGATATGGCCGGGAGTATAAATACGCAGTATTTT
>few|TRBV3-1|TRBJ1-2|-
CASSDRDRDYGYTF
TGTGCCAGCAGCGACCGGGACCGAGACTATGGCTACACCTTC
>few|TRBV24-1|TRBJ2-5|-
CANSDNGGQQETQYF
TGTGCCAACAGTGATAACGGGGGACAGCAAGAGACCCAGTACTTC
>-|TRBV14|TRBJ2-1|-
CASSQWPFTNNEQFF
TGTGCCAGCAGCCAATGGCCCTTTACAAACAATGAGCAGTTCTTC
>many|TRBV14|TRBJ2-7|-
CASSQGQGGYEQYF
TGTGCCAGCAGCCAAGGACAGGGAGGCTACGAGCAGTACTTC
>-|TRBV20-1|TRBJ2-2|-
CSARARRLGTGELFF
TGCAGTGCTAGAGCCCGGAGGTTGGGCACCGGGGAGCTGTTTTTT
>few|TRBV7-2|TRBJ2-3|-
CASSPSLGTQYF
TGTGCCAGCAGCCCATCGTTGGGTACGCAGTATTTT
>-|TRBV3-1|TRBJ2-5|-
CASSQTVQETQYF
TGTGCCAGCAGCCAAACAGTGCAAGAGACCCAGTACTTC
>few|TRBV5-5|TRBJ2-7|-
CASRNLPGEQYF
TGTGCCAGCAGAAACTTGCCCGGCGAGCAGTACTTC
>-|TRBV27|TRBJ1-1|-
CASSLSQVYTEAFF
TGTGCCAGCAGTTTATCCCAGGTTTACACTGAAGCTTTCTTT
>-|TRBV7-9|TRBJ2-7|-
CASSSLPSEQYF
TGTGCCAGCAGCTCACTTCCGTCCGAGCAGTACTTC
>-|TRBV5-5|TRBJ2-7|-
CASSLRGGSPYEQYF
TGTGCCAGCAGCTTGAGGGGTGGTTCTCCCTACGAGCAGTACTTC
>few|TRBV10-3|TRBJ2-1|-
CAISESEQFF
TGTGCCATCAGTGAGTCGGAGCAGTTCTTC
>-|TRBV21-1|TRBJ2-3|-
CQQHGTSRDTQYF
TGCCAGCAGCACGGGACTAGCCGAGATACGCAGTATTTT
>many|TRBV11-3|TRBJ1-1|-
CASSPQGRQPDIPMNTEAFF
TGTGCCAGCAGCCCGCAAGGCCGGCAACCGGACATTCCTATGAACACTGAAGCTTTCTTT
>-|TRBV12-3/TRBV12-4|TRBJ2-5|TRBD2
CASSYTGLAETQYF
TGTGCCAGCAGTTACACGGGACTAGCAGAGACCCAGTACTTC
>few|TRBV18|TRBJ1-2|-
CASSPDVLGAQGYGYTF
TGTGCCAGCTCACCAGATGTTCTTGGCGCCCAAGGCTATGGCTACACCTTC
>-|TRBV19|TRBJ2-1|TRBD2
CASSIGLAGPFEQFF
TGTGCCAGTAGTATAGGTCTAGCGGGGCCTTTTGAGCAGTTCTTC
>few|TRBV20-1|TRBJ2-6|-
CSAQPGSSGANVLTF
TGCAGTGCCCAGCCGGGGAGCTCTGGGGCCAACGTCCTGACTTTC
>-|TRBV12-3/TRBV12-4|TRBJ1-2|-
CASSAWYGYTF
TGTGCCAGCAGTGCATGGTATGGCTACACCTTC
>few|TRBV7-6|TRBJ2-1|-
CASSLVLDLYNEQFF
TGTGCCAGCAGCTTAGTGTTGGACCTCTACAATGAGCAGTTCTTC
>few|TRBV6-5|TRBJ2-2|TRBD1
CASSYSAGGSAGELFF
TGTGCCAGCAGTTACTCGGCAGGGGGCAGCGCCGGGGAGCTGTTTTTT
>once|TRBV18|TRBJ2-3|TRBD2
CASSPGLAGTDTKYF
TGTGCCAGCTCACCGGGACTAGCGGGCACAGATACGAAGTATTTT
>few|TRBV24-1|TRBJ1-1|-
CATSDFGNTEAFF
TGTGCCACCAGTGATTTTGGGAACACTGAAGCTTTCTTT
>-|TRBV24-1|TRBJ2-2|TRBD1
CATSEPDRDSTGELFF
TGTGCCACCAGTGAACCGGACAGGGATAGCACCGGGGAGCTGTTTTTT
>-|TRBV11-2|TRBJ2-2|TRBD2
CASSLGAGVRAGELFF
TGTGCCAGCAGCTTAGGAGCGGGAGTTAGGGCCGGGGAGCTGTTTTTT
>-|TRBV20-1|TRBJ2-7|-
CSAEQHLNYEQYF
TGCAGTGCTGAGCAGCATCTCAATTACGAGCAGTACTTC
>-|TRBV20-1|TRBJ2-7|-
CSAARGGGSYEQYF
TGCAGTGCTGCCCGGGGCGGAGGCTCCTACGAGCAGTACTTC
>-|TRBV24-1|TRBJ2-7|TRBD2
CAILPASGSYEQYF
TGTGCCATCCTCCCCGCTAGCGGGAGCTACGAGCAGTACTTC
>few|TRBV5-1|TRBJ2-2|TRBD1
CASRGGPGELFF
TGCGCCAGCAGAGGGGGCCCGGGGGAGCTGTTTTTT
>-|TRBV29-1|TRBJ2-7|-
CSVEEGGGWVYF
TGCAGCGTTGAAGAAGGAGGGGGCTGGGTGTACTTC
>many|TRBV5-6|TRBJ2-1|-
CASSLRTIWSSYNEQFF
TGTGCCAGCAGCTTGAGGACCATCTGGAGCTCCTACAATGAGCAGTTCTTC
>-|TRBV19|TRBJ1-1|TRBD1
CASSGQGVNTEAFF
TGTGCCAGTAGTGGACAGGGGGTGAACACTGAAGCTTTCTTT
>-|TRBV29-1|TRBJ2-1|-
CSVESLGGSSYNEQFF
TGCAGCGTTGAATCTCTCGGAGGGAGCTCCTACAATGAGCAGTTCTTC
>-|TRBV7-3|TRBJ2-1|-
CASSLRGGRIDEQFF
TGTGCCAGCAGCTTAAGGGGGGGCCGAATCGATGAGCAGTTCTTC